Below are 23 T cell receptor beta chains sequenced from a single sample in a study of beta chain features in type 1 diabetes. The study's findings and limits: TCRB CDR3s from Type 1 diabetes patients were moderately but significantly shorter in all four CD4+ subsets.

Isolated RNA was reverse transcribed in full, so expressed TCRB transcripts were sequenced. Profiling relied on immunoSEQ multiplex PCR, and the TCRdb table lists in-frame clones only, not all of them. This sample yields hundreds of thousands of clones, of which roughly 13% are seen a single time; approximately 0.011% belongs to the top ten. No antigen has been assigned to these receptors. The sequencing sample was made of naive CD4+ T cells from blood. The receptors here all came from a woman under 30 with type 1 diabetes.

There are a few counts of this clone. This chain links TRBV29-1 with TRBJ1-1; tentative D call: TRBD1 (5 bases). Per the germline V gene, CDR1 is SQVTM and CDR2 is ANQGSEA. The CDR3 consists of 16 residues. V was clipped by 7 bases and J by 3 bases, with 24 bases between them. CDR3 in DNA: TGCAGCGACGGGCTCATTCAGGGTCGCCCGTACACTGAAGCTTTCTTT. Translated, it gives CSDGLIQGRPYTEAFF. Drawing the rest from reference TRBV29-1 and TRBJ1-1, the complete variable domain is SAVISQKPSRDICQRGTSLTIQCQVDSQVTMMFWYRQQPGQSLTLIATANQGSEATYESGFVIDKFPISRPNLTFSTLTVSNMSPEDSSIYLCSDGLIQGRPYTEAFFGQGTRLTVV.

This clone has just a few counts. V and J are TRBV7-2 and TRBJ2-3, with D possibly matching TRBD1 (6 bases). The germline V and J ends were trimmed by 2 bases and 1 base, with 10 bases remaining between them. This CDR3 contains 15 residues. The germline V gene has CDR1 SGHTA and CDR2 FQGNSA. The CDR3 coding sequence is TGTGCCAGCAGCTTACAGGGGCCCCGCACAGATACGCAGTATTTT. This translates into CASSLQGPRTDTQYF.

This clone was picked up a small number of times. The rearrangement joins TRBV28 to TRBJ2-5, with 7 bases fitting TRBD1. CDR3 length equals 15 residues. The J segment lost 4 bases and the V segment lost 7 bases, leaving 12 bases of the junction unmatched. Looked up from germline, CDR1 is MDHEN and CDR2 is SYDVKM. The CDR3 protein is CASMPGDSNIETQYF. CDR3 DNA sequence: TGTGCCAGCATGCCCGGGGACAGTAACATAGAGACCCAGTACTTC.

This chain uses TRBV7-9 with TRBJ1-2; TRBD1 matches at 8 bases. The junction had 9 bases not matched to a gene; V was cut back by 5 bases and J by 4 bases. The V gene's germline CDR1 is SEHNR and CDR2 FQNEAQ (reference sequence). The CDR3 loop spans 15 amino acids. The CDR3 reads CASSPLGQGVYGYTF. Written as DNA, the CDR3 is TGTGCCAGCAGCCCCCTCGGACAGGGAGTCTATGGCTACACCTTC.

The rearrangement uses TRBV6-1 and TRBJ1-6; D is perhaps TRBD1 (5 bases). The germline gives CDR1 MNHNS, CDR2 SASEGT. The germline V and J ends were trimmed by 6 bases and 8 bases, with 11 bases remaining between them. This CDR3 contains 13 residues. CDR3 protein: CASREGRDSPLHF. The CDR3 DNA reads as TGTGCCAGCAGGGAGGGGAGGGATTCACCCCTCCACTTT.

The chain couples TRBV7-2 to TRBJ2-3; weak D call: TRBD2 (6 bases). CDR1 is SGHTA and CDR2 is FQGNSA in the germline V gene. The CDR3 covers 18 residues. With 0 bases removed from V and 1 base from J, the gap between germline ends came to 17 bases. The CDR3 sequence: CASSLAKGSGERTDTQYF. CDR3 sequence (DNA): TGTGCCAGCAGCTTAGCGAAGGGTAGCGGAGAACGCACAGATACGCAGTATTTT.

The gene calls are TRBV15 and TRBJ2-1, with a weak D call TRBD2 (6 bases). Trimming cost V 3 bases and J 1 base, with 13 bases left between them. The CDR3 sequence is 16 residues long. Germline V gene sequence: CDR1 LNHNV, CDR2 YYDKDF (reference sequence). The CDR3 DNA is TGTGCCACCAGCAGTGTCGAAGGACTATCCTACAATGAGCAGTTCTTC. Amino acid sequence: CATSSVEGLSYNEQFF.

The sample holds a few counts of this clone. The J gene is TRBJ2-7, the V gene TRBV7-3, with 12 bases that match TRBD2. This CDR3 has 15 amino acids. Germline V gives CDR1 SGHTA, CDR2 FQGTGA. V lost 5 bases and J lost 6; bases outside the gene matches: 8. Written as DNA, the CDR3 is TGTGCCAGCAGCCTAGCGGGAGGGAGGCTAGGCGAGCAGTACTTC. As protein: CASSLAGGRLGEQYF.

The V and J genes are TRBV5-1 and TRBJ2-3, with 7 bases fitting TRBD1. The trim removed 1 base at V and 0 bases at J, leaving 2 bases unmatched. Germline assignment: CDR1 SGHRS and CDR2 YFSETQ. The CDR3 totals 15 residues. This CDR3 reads CASSLTGASTDTQYF. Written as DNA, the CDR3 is TGCGCCAGCAGCTTGACAGGGGCTAGCACAGATACGCAGTATTTT.

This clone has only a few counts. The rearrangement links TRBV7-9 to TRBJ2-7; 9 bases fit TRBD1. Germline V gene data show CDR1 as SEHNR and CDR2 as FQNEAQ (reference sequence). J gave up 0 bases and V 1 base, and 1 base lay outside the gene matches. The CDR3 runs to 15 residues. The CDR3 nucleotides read TGTGCCAGCAGCTTAGGACAGGGGGTCTCCTACGAGCAGTACTTC. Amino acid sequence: CASSLGQGVSYEQYF.

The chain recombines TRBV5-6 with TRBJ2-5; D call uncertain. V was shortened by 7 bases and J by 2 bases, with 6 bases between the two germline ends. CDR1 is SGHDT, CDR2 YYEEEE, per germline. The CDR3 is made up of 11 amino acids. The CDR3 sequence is CASRRQETQYF. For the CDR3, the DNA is TGTGCCAGCCGGCGGCAAGAGACCCAGTACTTC.

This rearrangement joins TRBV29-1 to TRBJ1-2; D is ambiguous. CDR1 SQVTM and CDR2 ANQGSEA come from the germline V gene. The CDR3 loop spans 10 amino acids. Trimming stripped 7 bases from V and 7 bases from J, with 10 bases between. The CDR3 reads CSAMGSGYTF. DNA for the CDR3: TGCAGCGCCATGGGGAGTGGCTACACCTTC.

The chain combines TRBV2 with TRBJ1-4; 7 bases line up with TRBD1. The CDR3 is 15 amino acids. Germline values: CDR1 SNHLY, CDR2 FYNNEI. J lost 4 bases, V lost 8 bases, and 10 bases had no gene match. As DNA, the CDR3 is TGTGCCAGCGGGGGAGCAGACAGGGTTAATGAAAAACTGTTTTTT. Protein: CASGGADRVNEKLFF.

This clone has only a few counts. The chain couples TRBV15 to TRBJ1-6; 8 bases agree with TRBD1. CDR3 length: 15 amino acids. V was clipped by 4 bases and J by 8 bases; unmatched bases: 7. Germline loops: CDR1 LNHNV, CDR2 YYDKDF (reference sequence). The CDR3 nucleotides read TGTGCCACCAGCACCCGGGACAGGAGATATTCACCCCTCCACTTT. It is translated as CATSTRDRRYSPLHF.

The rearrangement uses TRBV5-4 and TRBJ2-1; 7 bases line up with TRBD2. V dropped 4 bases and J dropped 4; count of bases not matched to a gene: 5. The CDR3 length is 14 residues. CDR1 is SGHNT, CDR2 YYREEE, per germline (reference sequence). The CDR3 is CASSPGLRYNEQFF. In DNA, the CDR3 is TGTGCCAGCAGCCCGGGACTACGATACAATGAGCAGTTCTTC.

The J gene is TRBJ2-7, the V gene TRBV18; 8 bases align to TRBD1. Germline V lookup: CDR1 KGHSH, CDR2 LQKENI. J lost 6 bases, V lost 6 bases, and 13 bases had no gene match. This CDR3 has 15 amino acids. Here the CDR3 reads CASSPTQGALSEQYF. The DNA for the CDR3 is TGTGCCAGCTCGCCGACCCAGGGGGCGCTTTCCGAGCAGTACTTC.

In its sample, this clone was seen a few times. The CDR3, as DNA: TGTGCCAGCAGCGAACAGACCTCTGGGGCCAACGTCCTGACTTTC. It is translated as CASSEQTSGANVLTF. The V and J genes are TRBV7-9 and TRBJ2-6; no firm D call. Trimming cost V 5 bases and J 0 bases, with 8 bases left between them. Looked up from germline, CDR1 is SEHNR and CDR2 is FQNEAQ (reference sequence). This CDR3 has 15 amino acids.

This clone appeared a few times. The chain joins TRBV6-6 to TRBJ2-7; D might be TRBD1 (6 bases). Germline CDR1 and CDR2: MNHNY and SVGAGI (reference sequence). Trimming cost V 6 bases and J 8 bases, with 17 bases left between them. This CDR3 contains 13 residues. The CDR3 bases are TGTGCCAGCAGCGCACTGGACAGAAGTCAGCAGTACTTC. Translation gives CASSALDRSQQYF.

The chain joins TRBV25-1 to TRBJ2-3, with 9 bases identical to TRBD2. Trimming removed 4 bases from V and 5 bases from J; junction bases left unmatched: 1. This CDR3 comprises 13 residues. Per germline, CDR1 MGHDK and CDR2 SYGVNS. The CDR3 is CASSASGEDTQYF. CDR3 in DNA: TGTGCCAGCAGTGCTAGCGGGGAAGATACGCAGTATTTT.

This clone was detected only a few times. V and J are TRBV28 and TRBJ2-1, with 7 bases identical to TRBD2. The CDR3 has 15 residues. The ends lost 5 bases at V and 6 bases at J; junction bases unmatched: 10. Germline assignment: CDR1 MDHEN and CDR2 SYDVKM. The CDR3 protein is CASSRAGTESNEQFF. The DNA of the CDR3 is TGTGCCAGCAGTAGAGCGGGAACGGAATCCAATGAGCAGTTCTTC.

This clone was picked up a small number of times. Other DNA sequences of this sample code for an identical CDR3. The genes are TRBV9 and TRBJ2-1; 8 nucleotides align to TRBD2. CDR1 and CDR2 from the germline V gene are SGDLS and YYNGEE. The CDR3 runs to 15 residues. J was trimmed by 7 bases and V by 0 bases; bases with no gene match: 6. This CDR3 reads CASSVGAGGRNEQFF. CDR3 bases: TGTGCCAGCAGCGTAGGGGCGGGGGGTAGGAATGAGCAGTTCTTC.

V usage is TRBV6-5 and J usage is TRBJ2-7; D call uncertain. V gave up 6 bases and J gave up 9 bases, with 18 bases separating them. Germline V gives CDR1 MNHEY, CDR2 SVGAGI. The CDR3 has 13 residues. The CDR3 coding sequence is TGTGCCAGCAGCGCTGACTCCCTCTCTCGGCAGTACTTC. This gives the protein CASSADSLSRQYF.

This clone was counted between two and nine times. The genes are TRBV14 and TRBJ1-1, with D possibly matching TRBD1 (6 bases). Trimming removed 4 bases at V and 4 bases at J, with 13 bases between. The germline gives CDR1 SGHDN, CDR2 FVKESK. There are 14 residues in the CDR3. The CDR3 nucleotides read TGTGCCAGCAGCCTAGGACAGATGGGCACTGAAGCTTTCTTT. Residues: CASSLGQMGTEAFF.